This entry is about one T cell receptor (beta chain). Its antigen remains undetermined. There are no base qualities to consult, and no much larger clone falls within one base. The data originate from a study of graft-versus-host responses after intestinal transplantation (dated by TCRdb to 2020 to 2023). The study in broad terms: The transplants that recipients received were multivisceral, liver-intestinal, or isolated intestinal. After intestinal transplantation, graft-versus-host and host-versus-graft alloreactive T cell clones in the graft, circulation and bone marrow were tracked using bulk TCR-beta CDR3 sequencing. Anti-thymocyte globulin induction was given to all recipients, followed by maintenance tacrolimus and steroids for around three years. Rather than being sequenced by the commercial service, samples from three later patients were sequenced in-house on an Illumina MiSeq and processed with MiXCR. A peak of at least 4% donor T cells among recipient peripheral blood mononuclear cells was the definition used for donor T cell macrochimerism. The cohort enrolled 24 intestinal transplant recipients, one of whom was a retransplant, and a few patients without pretransplant specimens were excluded. Alloreactive clones were identified by sequencing pre-transplant mixed lymphocyte reaction products and comparing them with unstimulated pre-transplant donor and recipient T cells. The research as a whole found: High GvH to HvG T cell clonal ratios were observed in the allografts of patients with donor T cell macrochimerism. GvH clones were found in recipient bone marrow, and some of the GvH clones appeared earlier in ileal mucosa or blood, which is consistent with an intestinal mucosal origin. Early after transplant, peak levels of circulating GvH clones were found to be associated with declines in HvG clones. Conclusions were limited by the relatively low number and heterogeneity of intestinal transplant patients.

Libraries were prepared through the immunoSEQ multiplex PCR assay. For most patients, high-throughput TCR-beta CDR3 sequencing of genomic DNA was performed by Adaptive Biotechnologies. The original pipeline was this. Adaptive's ImmunoSEQ software supplied the TCR sequencing data for more than 15 patients, while MiXCR and VDJtools were used to process a few other patients. CDR3 nucleotide sequences shared between donor and recipient were removed because their origin could not be assigned. At least 2-fold expansion over unstimulated cells and a minimum CFSE-low frequency of 0.002% (template counts) or 0.001% (read counts) were required for clones to be classified as alloreactive. Mappable clones were those detected in sequenced pre-transplant spleen, lymph node, or MLR CFSE-low populations of the donor or recipient. The cumulative frequency of alloreactive clones was calculated as a percentage of all sequences, weighted by copy number. The immuneACCESS repertoire file appears here via TCRdb, limited to in-frame rearrangements. These files lack a portion of the clones; in checked studies, under half of the deficit traces to unresolved V genes, and the cause of the others is not known. That table is the source of V, J and clone size, and D and trimming were worked out from the DNA. The sample yields 40,000 or so clones; 89% were counted once. Of the sample, approximately 7.1% falls within the top ten clones.

Blood samples were collected up to 4 times in the first month after transplant and then at least monthly when available. From a lookup of the germline V gene, CDR1 and CDR2 are LGHNT and FRNRAP. V is cut by 10 bases and J by 2 bases, and the space between the germline ends is 8 bases. Reading from cysteine to phenylalanine, the CDR3 counts 11 amino acids. The sequence is cut down to CDR3 DNA, 33 bases in frame from base 1. The sample here was PBMCs, taken around 270 days after transplant. This receptor was taken from a human patient who received an intestinal transplant, so some T cells may come from the graft donor. The chain links TRBV12-5 with TRBJ2-5; no D gene can be assigned with confidence. Read as DNA, the sequence is TGTGCTACGGCGGAACAAGAGACCCAGTACTTC. Translated, it reads CATAEQETQYF.